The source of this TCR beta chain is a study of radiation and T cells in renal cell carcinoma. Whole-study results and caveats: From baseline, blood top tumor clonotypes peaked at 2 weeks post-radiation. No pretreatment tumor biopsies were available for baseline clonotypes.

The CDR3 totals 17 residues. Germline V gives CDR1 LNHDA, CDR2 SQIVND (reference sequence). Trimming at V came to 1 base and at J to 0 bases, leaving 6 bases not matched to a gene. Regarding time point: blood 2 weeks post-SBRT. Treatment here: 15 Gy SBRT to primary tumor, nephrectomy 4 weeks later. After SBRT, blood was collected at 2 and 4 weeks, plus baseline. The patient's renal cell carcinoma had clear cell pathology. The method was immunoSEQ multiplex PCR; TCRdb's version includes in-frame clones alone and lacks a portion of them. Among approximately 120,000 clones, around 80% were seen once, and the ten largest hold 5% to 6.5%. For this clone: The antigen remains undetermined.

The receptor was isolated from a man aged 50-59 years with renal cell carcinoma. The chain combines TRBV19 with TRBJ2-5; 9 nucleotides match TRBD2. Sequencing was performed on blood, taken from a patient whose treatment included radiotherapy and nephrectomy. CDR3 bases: TGTGCCAGTAGTATAGTGGCTAGCGGGACTCACCAAGAGACCCAGTACTTC. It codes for CASSIVASGTHQETQYF.